Following are 27 T cell receptor beta chains from one sample sequenced in a study of OX40 agonist ivuxolimab in advanced cancers. Libraries were prepared by immunoSEQ multiplex PCR; TCRdb keeps only in-frame clonotypes and omits some of them. Of approximately 100,000 clones listed, 70% to 90% are singletons. The sample was CD4+ or CD8+ T cells sorted from blood, taken in a trial of the OX40 agonist ivuxolimab. These receptors were obtained from an adult with an advanced solid tumor such as melanoma, head and neck, liver or kidney cancer.

J is TRBJ1-3 and V is TRBV2; D might be TRBD1 (6 bases). The V gene's germline CDR1 is SNHLY and CDR2 FYNNEI. This CDR3 spans 15 amino acids. With 4 bases removed from V and 0 bases from J, the gap between germline ends came to 10 bases. CDR3 coding DNA: TGTGCCAGCAGTGTCGGACAGATCTCTGGAAACACCATATATTTT. Amino acid sequence: CASSVGQISGNTIYF.

The chain employs TRBV4-3 and TRBJ1-4, with no clear D. CDR3 length: 14 amino acids. Germline values: CDR1 LGHNA, CDR2 YSLEER. V was clipped by 4 bases and J by 5 bases, with 11 bases between them. CDR3 region: CASSPLVGNEKLFF. In nucleotides, the CDR3 is TGCGCCAGCAGCCCCTTGGTGGGGAATGAAAAACTGTTTTTT.

The chain employs TRBV30 and TRBJ2-7; tentatively, D is TRBD1 (5 bases). Trimming removed 0 bases from V and 3 bases from J, with 9 bases in between. CDR3 size: 13 residues. CDR1 and CDR2 (germline): GTSNPN, SVGIG (reference sequence). In nucleotides, the CDR3 is TGTGCCTGGAGTGTACAGGCAATCTACGAGCAGTACTTC. The encoded protein is CAWSVQAIYEQYF.

The chain joins TRBV30 to TRBJ1-4; tentative D call: TRBD1 (6 bases). The CDR3 sequence is 13 residues long. V shed 3 bases and J shed 4 bases, with 9 bases lying between them. Germline CDR1 GTSNPN, CDR2 SVGIG (reference sequence). The CDR3 spells CAWRGQNNEKLFF. The CDR3 nucleotides are TGTGCCTGGAGAGGACAGAATAATGAAAAACTGTTTTTT.

The chain carries TRBV2 and TRBJ2-7, with D maybe TRBD2 (6 bases). V lost 7 bases, J lost 3 bases, and 10 bases lay in between. This CDR3 is built from 12 residues. The germline gives CDR1 SNHLY, CDR2 FYNNEI. Written as DNA, the CDR3 is TGTGCCAGCAACTACGGGAGCTACGAGCAGTACTTC. Its translation is CASNYGSYEQYF.

CDR3 nucleotides: TGCGCCAGCAGCCAAGATATTCGAGGGTTCGACTCTGGGGCCAACGTCCTGACTTTC. Translating it yields CASSQDIRGFDSGANVLTF. The chain links TRBV4-3 to TRBJ2-6, with D tentatively TRBD2 (5 bases). Trimming removed 0 bases from V and 0 bases from J, with 15 bases in between. CDR1 and CDR2 (germline): LGHNA, YSLEER. The CDR3 sequence is 19 residues long.

The V gene is TRBV11-2, the J gene TRBJ2-2; 8 nucleotides line up with TRBD2. The CDR3 is 16 residues long. CDR1 and CDR2 (germline): SGHAT, FQNNGV. The V segment lost 5 bases and the J segment 1 base; nucleotides outside the gene matches: 6. DNA for the CDR3: TGTGCCAGCAGCCCAATAGCGGGATTGAACACCGGGGAGCTGTTTTTT. Protein: CASSPIAGLNTGELFF.

On this clone itself: Other DNA sequences from this sample encode an identical CDR3 as well. The chain uses TRBV7-6 and TRBJ1-5, with D possibly matching TRBD1 (5 bases). CDR1 and CDR2 from the germline V gene are SGHVS and FNYEAQ. Trimming left V 0 bases short and J 2 bases short, with 5 bases between. This CDR3 has 14 residues. CDR3 loop: CASSLAGGNQPQHF. The CDR3 nucleotides read TGTGCCAGCAGCTTAGCAGGGGGCAATCAGCCCCAGCATTTT.

Written as DNA, the CDR3 is TGTGCCAGCAGCCCTTTGGGCGGGGGGAAGAAGTTCTTC. The encoded protein is CASSPLGGGKKFF. The chain has TRBV5-6 and TRBJ2-1; 8 positions agree with TRBD2. Germline CDR1 is SGHDT and CDR2 is YYEEEE. Unmatched junction bases numbered 11, after V lost 4 bases and J lost 14 bases. The CDR3 is 13 residues long. The full variable domain, its missing parts supplied by reference TRBV5-6 and TRBJ2-1, is DAGVTQSPTHLIKTRGQQVTLRCSPKSGHDTVSWYQQALGQGPQFIFQYYEEEERQRGNFPDRFSGHQFPNYSSELNVNALLLGDSALYLCASSPLGGGKKFFGPGTRLTVL.

The chain carries TRBV7-2 and TRBJ2-7; D ambiguous. The germline V gene has CDR1 SGHTA and CDR2 FQGNSA. The CDR3 consists of 12 residues. V was pared by 0 bases and J by 7 bases, with 7 bases between. CDR3 amino acids: CASSLAMGEQYF. The CDR3 nucleotides are TGTGCCAGCAGCTTAGCAATGGGGGAGCAGTACTTC. Full variable domain (outside the CDR3, taken from reference TRBV7-2 and TRBJ2-7): GAGVSQSPSNKVTEKGKDVELRCDPISGHTALYWYRQSLGQGLEFLIYFQGNSAPDKSGLPSDRFSAERTGGSVSTLTIQRTQQEDSAVYLCASSLAMGEQYFGPGTRLTVT.

V is TRBV6-1 and J is TRBJ1-6; perhaps TRBD1 as D (5 bases). CDR1 is MNHNS and CDR2 is SASEGT in the germline V gene. The CDR3 is made up of 15 amino acids. V was pared by 0 bases and J by 9 bases, with 12 bases between. CDR3 sequence: CASSEAPGDGSPLHF. The DNA of the CDR3 is TGTGCCAGCAGTGAAGCGCCCGGGGACGGTTCACCCCTCCACTTT.

The CDR3 is CASSEGAGRWNEQFF. CDR3 sequence (DNA): TGTGCCAGCAGCGAGGGGGCAGGGAGGTGGAATGAGCAGTTCTTC. This chain links TRBV7-3 with TRBJ2-1; D possibly corresponds to TRBD1 (7 bases). The V and J ends lost 5 bases and 7 bases respectively, with 18 bases between them. From germline, CDR1 is SGHTA and CDR2 FQGTGA. The CDR3 spans 15 residues.

This clone has a single count. The rearrangement joins TRBV23-1 to TRBJ2-7; TRBD1 might be the D (6 bases). TRBV23-1 is flagged as an ORF with uncertain function. The CDR3 is 13 residues long. Trimming removed 10 bases from V and 3 bases from J, with 16 bases in between. The CDR3 sequence: CAKISGTCYEQYF. The CDR3 DNA reads as TGCGCCAAGATATCCGGGACATGCTACGAGCAGTACTTC.

The sample holds one count of this clone. The chain employs TRBV12-5 and TRBJ1-5, with D perhaps matching TRBD1 (6 bases). This CDR3 has 20 amino acids. V was pared by 0 bases and J by 0 bases, with 21 bases between. CDR1 LGHNT and CDR2 FRNRAP come from the germline V gene. CDR3: CASGLVYGGPAINSNQPQHF. The CDR3 DNA is TGTGCTAGTGGTTTGGTATACGGGGGGCCCGCCATAAATAGCAATCAGCCCCAGCATTTT.

J is TRBJ1-2 and V is TRBV18, with 7 bases that match TRBD1. The length of the CDR3 is 14 residues. Per germline, CDR1 KGHSH and CDR2 LQKENI. V trimming: 0 bases; J trimming: 8 bases; junction bases outside the gene matches: 6. CDR3 in amino acids: CASSPPSRGLGYTF. For the CDR3, the DNA is TGTGCCAGCTCACCACCGTCAAGGGGGCTGGGCTACACCTTC.

This rearrangement joins TRBV30 to TRBJ2-5; no firm D call. Germline loops: CDR1 GTSNPN, CDR2 SVGIG (reference sequence). Deletions cut 2 bases from V and 7 bases from J, with 14 bases between. The CDR3 loop spans 13 amino acids. In DNA form, the CDR3 reads TGTGCCTGGAGTCCAGGAACCTCCTGGACCCAGTACTTC. The encoded protein is CAWSPGTSWTQYF.

The CDR3 nucleotides are TGTGCCAGCAGTGAGACTTGGGACAGGGGTTACTATGAGCAGTTCTTC. Its translation is CASSETWDRGYYEQFF. The chain recombines TRBV25-1 with TRBJ2-1; TRBD1 aligns across 10 bases. CDR1 MGHDK and CDR2 SYGVNS come from the germline V gene. V was pared by 3 bases and J by 8 bases, with 10 bases of the junction left unmatched. This CDR3 comprises 16 residues.

This clone has just a few counts. At the DNA level, this CDR3 is encoded by other sequences in the same sample as well. V and J are TRBV6-5 and TRBJ1-5, with D unresolved. CDR1 is MNHEY, CDR2 SVGAGI, per germline. The CDR3 has 12 residues. Trimming shortened V by 9 bases and J by 1 base, and 7 bases separated the two germline ends. CDR3 DNA sequence: TGTGCCAGTCGGTCGAGCAATCAGCCCCAGCATTTT. Its translation: CASRSSNQPQHF.

V gene TRBV19 combines with J gene TRBJ1-1; TRBD1 is a possible D gene (6 bases). The V end lost 7 bases, the J end lost 3 bases, and 24 bases lay between the germline ends. CDR3 length: 17 residues. The germline CDR1 and CDR2 sequences are LNHDA and SQIVND (reference sequence). CDR3 DNA sequence: TGTGCCAGTACCCATACCAACAGGGTTCTGAGGGACACTGAAGCTTTCTTT. It yields the protein CASTHTNRVLRDTEAFF.

CDR3 sequence reads: CASSLGAMAEAFF. CDR3 DNA: TGTGCCAGCAGTTTGGGGGCGATGGCTGAAGCTTTCTTT. The chain uses TRBV28 and TRBJ1-1, with a weak D call TRBD1 (6 bases). Germline CDR1 and CDR2: MDHEN and SYDVKM. The CDR3 is made up of 13 amino acids. Trimming cost V 3 bases and J 6 bases, with 11 bases left between them. Based on the CDR3 plus reference TRBV28 and TRBJ1-1, the full variable domain is DVKVTQSSRYLVKRTGEKVFLECVQDMDHENMFWYRQDPGLGLRLIYFSYDVKMKEKGDIPEGYSVSREKKERFSLILESASTNQTSMYLCASSLGAMAEAFFGQGTRLTVV.

V usage is TRBV19 and J usage is TRBJ1-5; D is undetermined. This CDR3 comprises 13 residues. Per germline, CDR1 LNHDA and CDR2 SQIVND (reference sequence). V lost 3 bases and J lost 5, with 8 bases in between. The CDR3 region has the DNA TGTGCCAGTAGTATCCGGATTGATCAGCCCCAGCATTTT. This encodes CASSIRIDQPQHF.

V usage is TRBV18 and J usage is TRBJ1-2; D unresolved. Trimming left V 3 bases short and J 7 bases short, with 12 bases between. This CDR3 comprises 13 residues. Germline V gene sequence: CDR1 KGHSH, CDR2 LQKENI. DNA for the CDR3: TGTGCCAGCTCACCGGACCCCAAAGGTGGCTACACCTTC. Its translation: CASSPDPKGGYTF. Filled out from reference TRBV18 and TRBJ1-2, the complete variable domain reads NAGVMQNPRHLVRRRGQEARLRCSPMKGHSHVYWYRQLPEEGLKFMVYLQKENIIDESGMPKERFSAEFPKEGPSILRIQQVVRGDSAAYFCASSPDPKGGYTFGSGTRLTVV.

The rearrangement joins TRBV2 to TRBJ2-2; the match to TRBD2 covers 14 bases. The CDR3 loop spans 19 amino acids. CDR1 is SNHLY, CDR2 FYNNEI, per germline. The J segment lost 3 bases and the V segment lost 6 bases, leaving 12 bases of the junction unmatched. This chain's CDR3 is CASRAGTSGGRRYTGELFF. CDR3 sequence (DNA): TGTGCCAGCAGAGCCGGGACTAGCGGGGGCCGAAGGTACACCGGGGAGCTGTTTTTT.

This clone was counted once. This rearrangement joins TRBV7-7 to TRBJ2-5; 8 nucleotides line up with TRBD2. CDR1 is SSHAT, CDR2 FNYEAQ, per germline (reference sequence). The ends lost 5 bases at V and 3 bases at J; junction bases unmatched: 8. This CDR3 has 15 amino acids. The CDR3 nucleotides are TGTGCCAGCAGCCCGGGACTAGGGGCTAAAGAGACCCAGTACTTC. Its translation is CASSPGLGAKETQYF.

This clone was seen only once. The CDR3 nucleotides read TGTGCCTGGAGTAAAGGACAACAGCCCCAGCATTTT. It translates to CAWSKGQQPQHF. The chain couples TRBV30 to TRBJ1-5; D possibly corresponds to TRBD1 (5 bases). The CDR3 totals 12 residues. Looked up from germline, CDR1 is GTSNPN and CDR2 is SVGIG (reference sequence). V lost 2 bases to trimming and J lost 7 bases, with 9 bases between them.

The chain recombines TRBV10-3 with TRBJ1-1; D unclear. V lost 2 bases to trimming and J lost 6 bases, with 7 bases between them. The CDR3 spans 12 residues. In germline, CDR1 is ENHRY, CDR2 SYGVKD. CDR3 sequence (DNA): TGTGCCATCAGTGAGGGGCTCGCTGAAGCTTTCTTT. Protein product: CAISEGLAEAFF.

The rearrangement uses TRBV7-2 and TRBJ2-1; 8 bases agree with TRBD1. Germline CDR1 and CDR2: SGHTA and FQGNSA. The CDR3 extends over 16 amino acids. With 8 bases clipped from V and 2 bases from J, the junction kept 11 bases outside the gene matches. In DNA, the CDR3 is TGTGCCAGCGACCCGCAGGGGGCAGGGGCCTACAATGAGCAGTTCTTC. Its translation: CASDPQGAGAYNEQFF.